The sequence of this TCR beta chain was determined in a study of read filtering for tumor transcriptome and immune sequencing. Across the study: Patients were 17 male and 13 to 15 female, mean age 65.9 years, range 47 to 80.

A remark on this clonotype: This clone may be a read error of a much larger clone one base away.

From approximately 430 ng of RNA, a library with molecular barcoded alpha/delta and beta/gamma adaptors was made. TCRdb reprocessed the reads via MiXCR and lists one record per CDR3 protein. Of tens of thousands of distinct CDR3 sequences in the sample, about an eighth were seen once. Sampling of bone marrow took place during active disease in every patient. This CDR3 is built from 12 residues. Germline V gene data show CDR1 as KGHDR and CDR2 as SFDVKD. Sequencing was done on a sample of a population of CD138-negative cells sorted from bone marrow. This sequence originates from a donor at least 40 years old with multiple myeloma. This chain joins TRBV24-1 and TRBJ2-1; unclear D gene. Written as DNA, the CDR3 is TGTGCCGCCAGTGATGAAGGCGTGGAGCAGTTCTTC. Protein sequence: CAASDEGVEQFF.